The rows below give T cell receptor beta chains drawn from one sample of a study of blood T cells in healthy people across ages. Via MiXCR, TCRdb re-called the 5' RACE reads, giving one row per CDR3 protein. The sample has some 880,000 distinct CDR3 sequences, about 37% seen once. Sequencing was performed on blood. These receptors were taken from a man in his late teens or twenties in good health. Each CDR3 is given with its conserved first and last residue. The D gene is left open where the match is weak. Clone size is not always given. Where it is, it says once, few, many or a class for expanded clones.

>-|TRBV13|14|-|TRBJ1-4
CASSLTGSNEKPFF
TGTGCCAGCAGTCTAACAGGAAGCAATGAAAAACCGTTTTTT
>-|TRBV30|13|-|TRBJ1-2
CAWNPGTDYGYTF
TGTGCCTGGAACCCCGGGACGGATTATGGCTACACCTTC
>-|TRBV5-1|19|-|TRBJ2-6
CANSLTGASLNSGANVLTF
TGCGCCAACAGCTTAACGGGGGCATCGTTGAACTCTGGGGCCAACGTCCTGACTTTC
>-|TRBV6-2/TRBV6-3|13|-|TRBJ2-7
CASSKDLPYEQYF
TGTGCCAGCAGTAAGGACCTCCCCTACGAGCAGTACTTC
>-|TRBV6-5|14|-|TRBJ2-7
CASSAAYVRGEQYF
TGTGCCAGCAGTGCCGCTTATGTAAGGGGCGAGCAGTACTTC
>TRBD1|TRBV13|15|-|TRBJ2-1
CASSPPRTGYNEQFF
TGTGCCAGCAGCCCACCCAGGACAGGTTACAATGAGCAGTTCTTC
>-|TRBV12-3/TRBV12-4|15|-|TRBJ1-3
CASNIGAGSGNTIYF
TGTGCCAGCAACATAGGGGCAGGATCTGGAAACACCATATATTTT
>-|TRBV20-1|9|many|TRBJ1-2
CSAFGGYTF
TGCAGTGCTTTCGGAGGCTACACCTTC
>-|TRBV4-2|13|many|TRBJ2-4
CASSQVTRDIQYF
TGTGCCAGCAGCCAAGTAACGAGAGACATTCAGTACTTC
>-|TRBV7-2|13|-|TRBJ1-2
CASTRGRSEGYTF
TGTGCCAGCACCCGGGGCAGGTCAGAGGGCTACACCTTC
>-|TRBV29-1|14|few|TRBJ1-1
CSVELHGSNTEAFF
TGCAGCGTTGAACTACATGGGAGTAACACTGAAGCTTTCTTT
>TRBD2|TRBV10-3|15|few|TRBJ2-5
CAISGPGLGRNEQYF
TGTGCCATCAGTGGTCCGGGACTAGGAAGAAATGAGCAGTACTTC
>TRBD2|TRBV7-2|15|few|TRBJ2-7
CASSSGLADAYEQYF
TGTGCCAGCAGCTCCGGACTAGCGGACGCCTACGAGCAGTACTTC
>-|TRBV28|12|-|TRBJ2-3
CASSPRLHTQYF
TGTGCCAGCAGCCCCCGGTTGCATACGCAGTATTTT
>-|TRBV12-3/TRBV12-4|13|-|TRBJ2-5
CASSLTTEETQYF
TGTGCCAGCAGTTTAACCACCGAAGAGACCCAGTACTTC
>-|TRBV12-3/TRBV12-4|12|-|TRBJ2-1
CASSLDIFEQFF
TGTGCCAGCAGTTTAGACATCTTTGAGCAGTTCTTC
>-|TRBV7-8|18|-|TRBJ2-6
CASSVLSVTGSGANALTF
TGTGCCAGCAGCGTCCTATCCGTTACCGGTTCTGGGGCCAACGCCCTGACTTTC